This T cell receptor (beta chain) was identified during a study of graft-versus-host responses after intestinal transplantation. As for this clone: Its cognate antigen is unknown.

The V gene's germline CDR1 is SGHTA and CDR2 FQGNSA. V was trimmed by 0 bases and J by 2 bases, leaving 2 bases between them. The CDR3 extends over 12 amino acids. Repertoires were generated with immunoSEQ multiplex PCR, while TCRdb's copy carries only in-frame clones and drops some. The sample comprises about 64,000 clones, roughly 90% of which are singletons, and 1.7% rests with the top ten. The chain employs TRBV7-2 and TRBJ2-7; D uncertain. This TCR was recovered from a human donor who was the organ donor for an intestinal transplant. The source material was unstimulated CD8+ T cells sorted from spleen or lymph node cells, sampled before transplant. The CDR3 region has the DNA TGTGCCAGCAGCTTAGCCACCTACGAGCAGTACTTC. Its protein is CASSLATYEQYF.